This is a list of T cell receptor beta chains from one sample in a study of blood T cell repertoires in COVID-19. Data came from immunoSEQ multiplex PCR; TCRdb stores just in-frame clones and leaves some out. Of about 380,000 clones listed, 88% were seen once; the top ten hold more than 1%. The sample was PBMCs or T cells enriched from blood (not recorded which). Source of these receptors: a woman aged 18-30 years who had recovered from COVID-19. CDR3s include the opening cysteine and the closing phenylalanine or tryptophan. A D gene is named only where the DNA matches it firmly. Where a row states a size, it is once, few, many or the class of an expanded clone; other rows omit it.

J	size	V	D	DNA	CDR3
TRBJ2-7	-	TRBV7-9	TRBD1	TGTGCCAGCAGCTTTTCGGGACAGATCAGCTCCTACGAGCAGTACTTC	CASSFSGQISSYEQYF
TRBJ1-2	-	TRBV5-1	TRBD1	TGCGCCAGCAGCCCCCCGACAGGGGGCTATGGCTACACCTTC	CASSPPTGGYGYTF
TRBJ1-2	-	TRBV12-3/TRBV12-4	-	TGTGCCAGCAGGGACAGCTCCTATGGCTACACCTTC	CASRDSSYGYTF
TRBJ1-2	-	TRBV9	TRBD1	TGTGCCAGCAGTGACGAAGACAGGGGGAAAGTCGGCTACACCTTC	CASSDEDRGKVGYTF
TRBJ2-7	few	TRBV7-8	TRBD1	TGTGCCAGCAGCTCGGGACAGTCTACCTACGAGCAGTACTTC	CASSSGQSTYEQYF
TRBJ1-3	once	TRBV19	-	TGTGCCAGTAGTATAAGTCGTAGCTCCTCTGGAAACACCATATATTTT	CASSISRSSSGNTIYF
TRBJ1-5	-	TRBV5-8	-	TGTGCCAGCAGCCGACCTCTCGAGGTTTATCAGCCCCAGCATTTT	CASSRPLEVYQPQHF
TRBJ2-1	-	TRBV5-4	TRBD2	TGTGCCAGCAGCTTGGTCAGCGGGGGGGGGAACAATGAGCAGTTCTTC	CASSLVSGGGNNEQFF
TRBJ1-2	-	TRBV7-9	-	TGTGCCAGCAGCAAATGGGCAGTAGCTAACTATGGCTACACCTTC	CASSKWAVANYGYTF
TRBJ2-7	once	TRBV7-2	TRBD1	TGTGCCAGCAGAGGTACCGGGACAGGGCTCTACGAGCAGTACTTC	CASRGTGTGLYEQYF
TRBJ2-1	-	TRBV7-3	TRBD2	TGTGCCAGCAGCTTAACGTCGAGTTGGGCTAGCGGACCAAGAGACCACAATGAGCAGTTCTTC	CASSLTSSWASGPRDHNEQFF
TRBJ1-1	-	TRBV20-1	-	TGCAGTGCCGCCGGGACATCAGAAGCTTTCTTT	CSAAGTSEAFF
TRBJ1-4	-	TRBV2	-	TGTGCCAGCAGCGGGGAGGGGGGGACCCTGTTTTTT	CASSGEGGTLFF
TRBJ2-7	-	TRBV5-6	-	TGTGCCAGCAGCTTGGGTCCTGAGCAGTACTTC	CASSLGPEQYF
TRBJ2-1	-	TRBV7-2	TRBD2	TGTGCCAGCAGCCCCGGGGGGGCTTACGTCAATGAGCAGTTCTTC	CASSPGGAYVNEQFF
TRBJ1-2	few	TRBV30	-	TGTGCCTGGAGTGTACGCAGGGGTATTAATGGCTACACCTTC	CAWSVRRGINGYTF
TRBJ1-2	-	TRBV6-6	TRBD1	TGTGCCAGCAGTCACGTAGTGGGGACAGGCGACAACTATGGCTACACCTTC	CASSHVVGTGDNYGYTF
TRBJ2-7	-	TRBV2	TRBD2	TGTGCCAGACAAGAGCATCCGCCGGGACTAGAGGGTTACGAGCAGTACTTC	CARQEHPPGLEGYEQYF
TRBJ1-4	-	TRBV7-2	TRBD1	TGTGCCAGCAGCTCTACGGGGACAGGGGATAATGAAAAACTGTTTTTT	CASSSTGTGDNEKLFF
TRBJ1-5	-	TRBV4-2	-	TGTGCCAGCAGCCAGGGTTCGGGACTACCTCCCCAGCCCCAGCATTTT	CASSQGSGLPPQPQHF
TRBJ1-5	-	TRBV3-1/TRBV3-2	-	TGTGCCAGCAGCCCGGACAGAGGAAATCAGCCCCAGCATTTT	CASSPDRGNQPQHF
TRBJ2-7	-	TRBV7-6	TRBD1	TGTGCCAGCTCAATAGGGGCAGGGGGACAAGACGAGCAGTACTTC	CASSIGAGGQDEQYF
TRBJ2-3	-	TRBV27	-	TGTGCCAGCAGTTTCGGCCCATACGGGGATACGCAGTATTTT	CASSFGPYGDTQYF
TRBJ2-1	-	TRBV29-1	TRBD2	TGCAGCGTTGAAAGGACTAGCGACTACAATGAGCAGTTCTTC	CSVERTSDYNEQFF
TRBJ2-6	-	TRBV28	TRBD1	TGTGCCAGCAGTTTGGCGGGGCGGACAGGGGGGGCCTCTGGGGCCAACGTCCTGACTTTC	CASSLAGRTGGASGANVLTF
TRBJ2-6	-	TRBV24-1	-	TGTGCCACCAGTGACATGTCGGAGGGGGCCAACGTCCTGACTTTC	CATSDMSEGANVLTF
TRBJ2-7	-	TRBV5-6	-	TGTGCCAGCAGCTCGGGGGACAGTCCCTCCTACGAGCAGTACTTC	CASSSGDSPSYEQYF
TRBJ1-4	-	TRBV28	TRBD1	TGTGCCAGCAGAACAGGGGGTCTAAATGAAAAACTGTTTTTT	CASRTGGLNEKLFF
TRBJ1-4	-	TRBV2	TRBD1	TGTGCCAGCTCCCGTTACAGGGGAGGTGTGGCAACTAATGAAAAACTGTTTTTT	CASSRYRGGVATNEKLFF
TRBJ1-3	-	TRBV2	-	TGTGCCAGCATAGAAAGTCCCGGAAACACCATATATTTT	CASIESPGNTIYF
TRBJ1-6	-	TRBV24-1	-	TGTGCCACCAGTGGCGGCTCCTATAATTCACCCCTCCACTTT	CATSGGSYNSPLHF
TRBJ1-2	-	TRBV6-5	-	TGTGCCAGCAGTTCTCTAGGAGTTGGTTTCTATGGCTACACCTTC	CASSSLGVGFYGYTF
TRBJ2-1	-	TRBV3-1/TRBV3-2	-	TGTGCCAGCAGCGAAAGTCGAAACCGCGGCCTTAACAATGAGCAGTTCTTC	CASSESRNRGLNNEQFF
TRBJ2-5	-	TRBV4-2	-	TGTGCCAGCAGCGCCAGGACTATAGAGACCCAGTACTTC	CASSARTIETQYF
TRBJ1-2	-	TRBV7-3	TRBD1	TGTGCCAGCAGCCCCGACAGGGGTCACTATGGCTACACCTTC	CASSPDRGHYGYTF
TRBJ1-1	-	TRBV7-9	-	TGTGCCAGCTCCAATACGAGCACTGAAGCTTTCTTT	CASSNTSTEAFF
TRBJ1-1	-	TRBV7-8	-	TGTGCCAGCAGCTTGAGCCCTACAGGATCTAAGAACACTGAAGCTTTCTTT	CASSLSPTGSKNTEAFF
TRBJ2-7	-	TRBV6-5	TRBD2	TGTGCCGTGCTAGCGGGGGGACCGACCTACGAGCAGTACTTC	CAVLAGGPTYEQYF
TRBJ1-5	-	TRBV28	-	TGTGCCAGCAGTTTCGACAGCCCCGCCAAACATTTT	CASSFDSPAKHF
TRBJ2-7	-	TRBV5-1	-	TGCGCCAGCAGCTTTGAGGGATACGAGCAGTACTTC	CASSFEGYEQYF
TRBJ2-7	-	TRBV6-2/TRBV6-3	TRBD2	TGTGCCAGCAGCATAGCGGGGGTTAGTTACGAGCAGTACTTC	CASSIAGVSYEQYF
TRBJ2-2	-	TRBV28	TRBD1	TGTGCCAGCAGTCACCGACCGGGACAGAGGGCCGGGGAGCTGTTTTTT	CASSHRPGQRAGELFF
TRBJ1-2	-	TRBV30	TRBD1	TGTGCCTGGTCGGACAGGGGGCTTTATGGCTACACCTTC	CAWSDRGLYGYTF
TRBJ2-3	once	TRBV4-1	TRBD2	TGCGCCAGCAGCCCCAGCGGGGGGGCTCAGGATACGCAGTATTTT	CASSPSGGAQDTQYF